This T cell receptor (beta chain) was profiled in a study of blood T cell repertoires in COVID-19. Study in general: PBMCs, B-cell-depleted T cells, or T cells provided the cDNA or gDNA that made up the material.

The age range of participants was 18 to 89 years, with residence in about 25 US areas. Shortly before study entry, within 2 weeks, exposed participants had met a COVID-19 case. CDR3 size: 13 residues. The germline gives CDR1 MDHEN, CDR2 SYDVKM. V was cut by 6 bases and J by 1 base, with 9 bases left in between. Repertoires were generated with immunoSEQ multiplex PCR, while TCRdb's copy carries only in-frame clones and drops some. The repertoire holds some 340,000 clones, with roughly 90% as singletons. The rearrangement uses TRBV28 and TRBJ1-2, with a weak D call TRBD1 (6 bases). The TCR sequence derives from a woman aged 25-40 years who had been exposed to COVID-19. Material: PBMCs or T cells enriched from blood (not recorded which). The DNA of the CDR3 is TGTGCCAGCAGCCCGGACAGTAACTATGGCTACACCTTC. Translated, it gives CASSPDSNYGYTF.